The 31 T cell receptor beta chains below all came from one sample that was sequenced in a study of blood T cell repertoires in COVID-19. TCRdb's copy holds only in-frame clones and misses some; the assay was immunoSEQ multiplex PCR. The sample has hundreds of thousands of clones; 85% to 90% are singletons. The sequenced sample consisted of PBMCs or T cells enriched from blood (not recorded which). The receptor source for this set is a woman aged 45-65 years in a cohort exposed to, infected with or recovered from COVID-19 (not recorded which).

This clone occurred once. The chain combines TRBV6-2 or TRBV6-3 with TRBJ2-1; 11 bases map to TRBD2. CDR3 size: 16 residues. Germline CDR1 MNHEY, CDR2 SVGEGT. V lost 2 bases and J lost 4; bases outside the gene matches: 4. The CDR3 reads CASSYQTSGVYNEQFF. In DNA, the CDR3 is TGTGCCAGCAGTTACCAGACTAGCGGGGTTTACAATGAGCAGTTCTTC.

This clone was picked up one time. The V and J genes are TRBV19 and TRBJ1-2, with 7 bases lining up with TRBD1. The CDR3 runs to 12 residues. CDR1 LNHDA and CDR2 SQIVND come from the germline V gene (reference sequence). Trimming took 11 bases from V and 2 from J; bases not matched to a gene: 5. Here the CDR3 DNA reads TGTGCCGGACTGACAGGGAACTATGGCTACACCTTC. Translated, it gives CAGLTGNYGYTF.

The V gene is TRBV18, the J gene TRBJ2-5; 8 nucleotides line up with TRBD1. The CDR3 runs 15 residues. Germline CDR1 and CDR2: KGHSH and LQKENI. J gave up 1 base and V 4 bases, and 5 bases lay outside the gene matches. Written as DNA, the CDR3 is TGTGCCAGCTCACGGGGACAGGCTCCCCAAGAGACCCAGTACTTC. Amino acid sequence: CASSRGQAPQETQYF. The full variable domain, completed using reference TRBV18 and TRBJ2-5, is NAGVMQNPRHLVRRRGQEARLRCSPMKGHSHVYWYRQLPEEGLKFMVYLQKENIIDESGMPKERFSAEFPKEGPSILRIQQVVRGDSAAYFCASSRGQAPQETQYFGPGTRLLVL.

The V gene is TRBV5-4, the J gene TRBJ1-6; TRBD1 matches 9 bases. Germline V lookup: CDR1 SGHNT, CDR2 YYREEE (reference sequence). J lost 9 bases, V lost 0 bases, and 7 bases had no gene match. The CDR3 loop spans 16 amino acids. The CDR3 is CASSLAAGQGGSPLHF. CDR3 nucleotide sequence: TGTGCCAGCAGCTTGGCCGCGGGACAGGGCGGTTCACCCCTCCACTTT. Based on the CDR3 plus reference TRBV5-4 and TRBJ1-6, the full variable domain is ETGVTQSPTHLIKTRGQQVTLRCSSQSGHNTVSWYQQALGQGPQFIFQYYREEENGRGNFPPRFSGLQFPNYSSELNVNALELDDSALYLCASSLAAGQGGSPLHFGNGTRLTVT.

The chain recombines TRBV2 with TRBJ2-2; D is possibly TRBD1 (6 bases). V gave up 6 bases and J gave up 0 bases, with 17 bases separating them. The germline V gene has CDR1 SNHLY and CDR2 FYNNEI. The CDR3 has 17 residues. The DNA for the CDR3 is TGTGCCAGCAGCTTGCCCCAGGGGTTATCGAACACCGGGGAGCTGTTTTTT. It translates to CASSLPQGLSNTGELFF. Filled out from reference TRBV2 and TRBJ2-2, the complete variable domain reads EPEVTQTPSHQVTQMGQEVILRCVPISNHLYFYWYRQILGQKVEFLVSFYNNEISEKSEIFDDQFSVERPDGSNFTLKIRSTKLEDSAMYFCASSLPQGLSNTGELFFGEGSRLTVL.

The chain uses TRBV6-4 and TRBJ1-2; D possibly corresponds to TRBD1 (6 bases). Germline CDR1 reads MRHNA; CDR2 reads SNTAGT. V lost 6 bases and J 2 bases, leaving 13 bases between the germline ends. The CDR3 length is 14 residues. CDR3 DNA sequence: TGTGCCAGCAGCCCTCGGGACAACAACTATGGCTACACCTTC. This encodes CASSPRDNNYGYTF.

In this sample, this clone turned up once. The V and J genes are TRBV19 and TRBJ2-7, with D possibly matching TRBD1 (6 bases). Between the trimmed V and J ends, which lost 1 base and 5 bases, there was a span of 12 bases. This CDR3 spans 14 amino acids. CDR1 LNHDA and CDR2 SQIVND come from the germline V gene (reference sequence). The CDR3 DNA reads TGTGCCAGTAGTATAGGATTTGCAGGGGACGAGCAGTACTTC. Protein product: CASSIGFAGDEQYF.

V gene TRBV15 combines with J gene TRBJ1-3; D is uncertain. Between the trimmed V and J ends, which lost 3 bases and 0 bases, there was a span of 9 bases. CDR1 is LNHNV and CDR2 is YYDKDF in the germline V gene (reference sequence). This CDR3 contains 15 residues. CDR3 amino acids: CATSSLGSSGNTIYF. In nucleotides, the CDR3 is TGTGCCACCAGCAGTTTAGGGAGCTCTGGAAACACCATATATTTT. Full variable domain (outside the CDR3, taken from reference TRBV15 and TRBJ1-3): DAMVIQNPRYQVTQFGKPVTLSCSQTLNHNVMYWYQQKSSQAPKLLFHYYDKDFNNEADTPDNFQSRRPNTSFCFLDIRSPGLGDTAMYLCATSSLGSSGNTIYFGEGSWLTVV.

The chain couples TRBV27 to TRBJ2-7, with a tentative D call TRBD1 (5 bases). The germline V and J ends were trimmed by 6 bases and 6 bases, with 21 bases remaining between them. Per germline, CDR1 MNHEY and CDR2 SMNVEV (reference sequence). The CDR3 loop spans 15 amino acids. The CDR3 nucleotides read TGTGCCAGCAGCCCTTTCCAGGGCACCTTGGGCGAGCAGTACTTC. Translating it yields CASSPFQGTLGEQYF.

The gene calls are TRBV19 and TRBJ2-7, with TRBD2 matching over 7 bases. Germline CDR1 reads LNHDA; CDR2 reads SQIVND (reference sequence). This CDR3 has 12 amino acids. After removal of 4 bases from V and 6 bases from J, the junction contained 3 bases not matched to a gene. CDR3 DNA sequence: TGTGCCAGTAGTAATCCGGGAGGCGAGCAGTACTTC. Translated: CASSNPGGEQYF.

The chain is built from TRBV29-1 and TRBJ1-1; tentatively, D is TRBD1 (6 bases). The CDR3 is made up of 16 amino acids. Trimming stripped 2 bases from V and 2 bases from J, with 18 bases between. Germline V CDR1 and CDR2: SQVTM, ANQGSEA. This CDR3 reads CSVESYRASRNTEAFF. The CDR3 bases are TGCAGCGTTGAATCGTACAGGGCCAGTAGAAACACTGAAGCTTTCTTT. Using reference TRBV29-1 and TRBJ1-1 for the parts outside the CDR3, the full variable domain is SAVISQKPSRDICQRGTSLTIQCQVDSQVTMMFWYRQQPGQSLTLIATANQGSEATYESGFVIDKFPISRPNLTFSTLTVSNMSPEDSSIYLCSVESYRASRNTEAFFGQGTRLTVV.

The rearrangement links TRBV7-9 to TRBJ1-4, with a weak D call TRBD1 (6 bases). There are 16 residues in the CDR3. The V and J ends lost 5 bases and 8 bases respectively, with 21 bases between them. The germline CDR1 and CDR2 sequences are SEHNR and FQNEAQ (reference sequence). In DNA, the CDR3 is TGTGCCAGCAGCACCCCGGGGGGGCAGTATAGGGAAAAACTGTTTTTT. Translation gives CASSTPGGQYREKLFF.

The V gene is TRBV3-1 (or the pseudogene TRBV3-2), the J gene TRBJ1-2; TRBD1 might be the D (5 bases). Trimming stripped 3 bases from V and 6 bases from J, with 14 bases between. From germline, CDR1 is LGHDT and CDR2 YNNKEL (reference sequence). This CDR3 spans 14 amino acids. The DNA for the CDR3 is TGTGCCAGCAGCCACGGCCTTCCCAGGGATGGCTACACCTTC. It yields the protein CASSHGLPRDGYTF.

This clone was recorded only once. V is TRBV2 and J is TRBJ1-2; D might be TRBD1 (6 bases). This CDR3 has 15 residues. The germline CDR1 and CDR2 sequences are SNHLY and FYNNEI. V was cut by 3 bases and J by 4 bases, with 15 bases left in between. This CDR3 is CASSEARGWIYGYTF. CDR3 in DNA: TGTGCCAGCAGTGAGGCAAGGGGGTGGATCTATGGCTACACCTTC.

This clone was seen only once. This chain joins TRBV5-1 and TRBJ2-1, with 12 bases lining up with TRBD2. CDR1 and CDR2 (germline): SGHRS, YFSETQ. This CDR3 has 15 amino acids. V lost 4 bases, J lost 6 bases, and 5 bases stayed unmatched. This CDR3 is CASSHLAGGSNEQFF. In nucleotides, the CDR3 is TGCGCCAGCAGCCACCTAGCGGGGGGGTCCAATGAGCAGTTCTTC.

The chain has TRBV30 and TRBJ1-2; the D is unclear. The germline gives CDR1 GTSNPN, CDR2 SVGIG (reference sequence). The CDR3 length is 11 residues. Trimming took 2 bases from V and 5 from J, leaving 6 bases between them. The CDR3 bases are TGTGCCTGGAGTCTAGCTTATGGCTACACCTTC. Amino acid sequence: CAWSLAYGYTF.

The gene calls are TRBV15 and TRBJ1-1; D is undetermined. Germline V gene data show CDR1 as LNHNV and CDR2 as YYDKDF (reference sequence). This CDR3 region has 13 residues. Trimming left V 5 bases short and J 8 bases short, with 15 bases between. The CDR3 bases are TGTGCCACCAGCGGCCTCGACTCAGACGAAGCTTTCTTT. Translated: CATSGLDSDEAFF.

J is TRBJ1-5 and V is TRBV5-5; D might be TRBD1 (5 bases). V was cut by 4 bases and J by 0 bases, with 14 bases left in between. Germline-derived CDR1 and CDR2 are SGHKS and YYEKEE (reference sequence). The CDR3 loop spans 16 amino acids. The CDR3 DNA follows: TGTGCCAGCAGCGCGGGGGTTGGGTATAGCAATCAGCCCCAGCATTTT. It specifies CASSAGVGYSNQPQHF.

This clone was observed once. This rearrangement joins TRBV19 to TRBJ1-2; D unresolved. The V gene lost 6 bases and the J gene lost 3 bases, with 11 bases spanning the gap. The CDR3 contains 13 residues. CDR1 and CDR2 from the germline V gene are LNHDA and SQIVND (reference sequence). The CDR3 sequence is CASSFGSYYGYTF. Written as DNA, the CDR3 is TGTGCCAGTAGCTTCGGGAGTTACTATGGCTACACCTTC.

The V call is TRBV12-3 or TRBV12-4, the J call TRBJ2-3, with D hard to call. The CDR3 contains 12 residues. Trimming took off 7 bases at V and 3 bases at J, with 8 bases between the two ends. CDR3 coding DNA: TGTGCCAGCAAGGCCGGGACAGATACGCAGTATTTT. Translation gives CASKAGTDTQYF.

This clone was seen just once. V and J are TRBV12-3 or TRBV12-4 and TRBJ2-7; the D gene is possibly TRBD1 (6 bases). V lost 6 bases, J lost 7 bases, and 10 bases lay in between. The CDR3 length is 11 residues. CDR3 sequence: CASRDRGEQYF. As DNA, the CDR3 is TGTGCCAGCAGGGATAGGGGGGAGCAGTACTTC.

The chain recombines TRBV6-6 with TRBJ2-3, with 9 bases aligning to TRBD1. The V and J ends lost 3 bases and 1 base, in that order; junction bases with no gene match: 2. Germline CDR1 is MNHNY and CDR2 is SVGAGI (reference sequence). The CDR3 spans 15 residues. CDR3 coding DNA: TGTGCCAGCAGTTATCGGACAGGGGGCACAGATACGCAGTATTTT. Its protein product is CASSYRTGGTDTQYF.

The genes are TRBV9 and TRBJ2-5, with D possibly being TRBD2 (5 bases). Between the trimmed V and J ends, which lost 4 bases and 2 bases, there was a span of 9 bases. The CDR3 is 13 amino acids. Germline V lookup: CDR1 SGDLS, CDR2 YYNGEE. Here the CDR3 DNA reads TGTGCCAGCAGCTCGGGGTTACAAGAGACCCAGTACTTC. This codes for CASSSGLQETQYF.

The chain recombines TRBV27 with TRBJ1-2; a possible D gene is TRBD1 (6 bases). V lost 0 bases to trimming and J lost 7 bases, with 12 bases between them. CDR1 is MNHEY, CDR2 SMNVEV, per germline (reference sequence). The CDR3 consists of 14 residues. CDR3 sequence (DNA): TGTGCCAGCAGTTTATCGACGACAGGCTCTGGCTACACCTTC. Translation: CASSLSTTGSGYTF.

The J gene is TRBJ2-7, the V gene TRBV27, with a weak D call TRBD2 (7 bases). The CDR3 is 15 amino acids. Trimming removed 5 bases from V and 6 bases from J, with 20 bases in between. The V gene's germline CDR1 is MNHEY and CDR2 SMNVEV (reference sequence). The CDR3 DNA reads TGTGCCAGCAGTGGGCAAGGGGGGGCCGAGCGCGAGCAGTACTTC. Protein sequence: CASSGQGGAEREQYF.

Here the CDR3 reads CASSPGGVWHEKLFF. CDR3 nucleotide sequence: TGTGCCAGCAGTCCGGGGGGGGTCTGGCATGAAAAACTGTTTTTT. This rearrangement joins TRBV28 to TRBJ1-4; D is perhaps TRBD1 (5 bases). V lost 5 bases and J lost 6, with 16 bases in between. CDR3 size: 15 residues. Germline CDR1 is MDHEN and CDR2 is SYDVKM.

The chain combines TRBV28 with TRBJ2-7; D gene unclear. CDR3 length: 11 residues. V lost 7 bases and J 3 bases, leaving 7 bases between the germline ends. CDR1 MDHEN and CDR2 SYDVKM come from the germline V gene. CDR3 loop: CASMVYYEQYF. CDR3 sequence (DNA): TGTGCCAGCATGGTCTACTACGAGCAGTACTTC.

This chain uses TRBV3-1 (or the pseudogene TRBV3-2) with TRBJ1-1; D is uncertain. The CDR3 has 14 residues. Trimming shortened V by 4 bases and J by 0 bases, and 9 bases separated the two germline ends. Germline CDR1 is LGHDT and CDR2 is YNNKEL (reference sequence). This CDR3 reads CASSPGYVNTEAFF. The CDR3 DNA follows: TGTGCCAGCAGCCCCGGGTATGTGAACACTGAAGCTTTCTTT.

The V call is TRBV7-2, the J call TRBJ1-5; D remains ambiguous. The germline CDR1 and CDR2 sequences are SGHTA and FQGNSA. Trimming removed 2 bases from V and 0 bases from J, with 17 bases in between. The length of the CDR3 is 18 residues. The DNA of the CDR3 is TGTGCCAGCAGCTTACGACCTGGACTGAGAAGTAGCAATCAGCCCCAGCATTTT. As protein: CASSLRPGLRSSNQPQHF.

This clone was observed a handful of times. This chain joins TRBV5-1 and TRBJ1-5; no clear D. The ends were cut back, 6 bases at V and 1 base at J, with 14 bases in the middle. The CDR3 covers 15 residues. Germline V CDR1 and CDR2: SGHRS, YFSETQ. The CDR3 reads CASICGRTSNQPQHF. DNA for the CDR3: TGCGCCAGCATTTGCGGGCGAACAAGCAATCAGCCCCAGCATTTT.

This clone was observed once. The chain recombines TRBV2 with TRBJ1-2; 8 bases align to TRBD1. The CDR3 length is 14 residues. Germline V gives CDR1 SNHLY, CDR2 FYNNEI. V shed 6 bases, J shed 4 bases, and the junction held 7 bases outside the gene matches. The CDR3: CASRTSGTGYGYTF. CDR3 nucleotides: TGTGCCAGCAGGACTTCCGGGACAGGCTATGGCTACACCTTC.